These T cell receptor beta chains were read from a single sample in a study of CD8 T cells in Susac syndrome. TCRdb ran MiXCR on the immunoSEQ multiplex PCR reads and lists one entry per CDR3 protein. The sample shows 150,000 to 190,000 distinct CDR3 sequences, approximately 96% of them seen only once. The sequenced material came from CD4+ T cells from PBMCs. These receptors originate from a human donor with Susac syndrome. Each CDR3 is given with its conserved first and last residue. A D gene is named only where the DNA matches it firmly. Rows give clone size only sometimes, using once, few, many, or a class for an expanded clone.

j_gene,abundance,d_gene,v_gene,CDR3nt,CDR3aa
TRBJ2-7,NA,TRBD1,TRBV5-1,TGCGCCAGCAGAACTGGACGTGGGACAGTCTACGAGCAGTACTTC,CASRTGRGTVYEQYF
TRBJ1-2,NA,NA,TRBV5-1,TGCGCCAGCAGCGCTAGCCCGGGGGAGAACTATGGCTACACCTTC,CASSASPGENYGYTF
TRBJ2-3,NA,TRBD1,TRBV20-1,TGCAGTGCTACACCGACAGGGGCGGATACGCAGTATTTT,CSATPTGADTQYF
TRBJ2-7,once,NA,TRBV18,TGTGCCAGCTCACCAATTGAGGCTGGGGGGCAGTACTTC,CASSPIEAGGQYF
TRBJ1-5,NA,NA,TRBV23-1,TGCGCCAGGCAACAGCCCCAGCATTTT,CARQQPQHF
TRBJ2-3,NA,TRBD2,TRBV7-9,TGTGCCAGCAGCCAAACTAGCGAAGATACGCAGTATTTT,CASSQTSEDTQYF
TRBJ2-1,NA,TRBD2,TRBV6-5,TGTGCCAGCGGGACTAGCGGGGGATACAATGAGCAGTTCTTC,CASGTSGGYNEQFF
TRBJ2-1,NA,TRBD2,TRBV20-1,TGCAGTGCGCTGAGCGGGGGCCGTAACAATGAGCAGTTCTTC,CSALSGGRNNEQFF
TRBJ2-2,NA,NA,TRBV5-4,TGTGCCAGCAGGCCGACAGCCGACACCGGGGAGCTGTTTTTT,CASRPTADTGELFF
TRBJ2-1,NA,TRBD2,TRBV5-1,TGCGCCACCACGGACGAACTAGCGGGGGATAATGAGCAGTTCTTC,CATTDELAGDNEQFF
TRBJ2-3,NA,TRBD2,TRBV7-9,TGTGCCAGCAGCCCTCCCACTAGCGGGGGAACAACGCAGTATTTT,CASSPPTSGGTTQYF
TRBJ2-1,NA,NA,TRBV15,TGTGCCACCAGGTGGGAGACAGGCTACAATGAGCAGTTCTTC,CATRWETGYNEQFF
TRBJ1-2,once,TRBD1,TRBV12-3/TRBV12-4,TGTGCCAGCAGTTTAAACAGGGGGCGAGTAGGCTACACCTTC,CASSLNRGRVGYTF
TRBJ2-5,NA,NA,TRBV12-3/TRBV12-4,TGTGCCAGCAGTACGGGGTGGGGGACCCAGTACTTC,CASSTGWGTQYF
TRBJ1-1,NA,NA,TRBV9,TGTGCCAGCAGCGCCCACGATACTGAAGCTTTCTTT,CASSAHDTEAFF
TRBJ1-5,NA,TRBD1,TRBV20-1,TGCAGTGCTCCCTCGGGACAGGTGGTGGGCAATCAGCCCCAGCATTTT,CSAPSGQVVGNQPQHF
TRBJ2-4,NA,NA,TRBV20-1,TGCAGTGCTAGAGATGGGGTTGGCAAAAACATTCAGTACTTC,CSARDGVGKNIQYF
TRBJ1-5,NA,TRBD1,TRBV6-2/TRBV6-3,TGTGCCAGCACCAAGACAGGGAGCAATCAGCCCCAGCATTTT,CASTKTGSNQPQHF
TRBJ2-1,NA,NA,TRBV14,TGTGCCAGCAGCCATTCTGGGCCGTACAATGAGCAGTTCTTC,CASSHSGPYNEQFF
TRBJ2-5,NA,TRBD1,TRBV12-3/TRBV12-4,TGTGCCAGCAGTCCTCAAAACAGGGACAGGCGAGAGACCCAGTACTTC,CASSPQNRDRRETQYF
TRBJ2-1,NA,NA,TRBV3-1,TGTGCCAGCAGCCGCACGGGACTGAACTACAATGAGCAGTTCTTC,CASSRTGLNYNEQFF
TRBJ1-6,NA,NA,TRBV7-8,TGTGCCAGTGCCCCCGCCGTTAATTCACCCCTCCACTTT,CASAPAVNSPLHF
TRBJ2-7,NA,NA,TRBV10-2,TGCGCCAGCGGGGGGGCCGGACAGGTTATCTACGAGCAGTACTTC,CASGGAGQVIYEQYF